A selection of T cell receptor beta chains follows, all from one sample in a study of cytomegalovirus exposure and HLA in healthy donors. Using immunoSEQ multiplex PCR, the repertoire was profiled, and TCRdb retains in-frame clones only, with some absent. The table lists under 200,000 clones, 80% to 85% of them singletons. The sequencing sample was made of PBMCs. The source is a woman aged 18-29 years in good health and CMV-seronegative. Each CDR3 is given with its conserved first and last residue. D genes are given only for firm matches. Part of the rows lack a size; the others show once, few, many or a class for expanded clones.

j_call	v_call	clone_size	d_call	cdr3_aa	cdr3_nt
TRBJ2-1	TRBV30	-	TRBD2	CACRTSGVRVNEQFF	TGTGCCTGCCGAACTAGCGGAGTGCGCGTCAATGAGCAGTTCTTC
TRBJ1-1	TRBV11-2	-	TRBD1	CASSLGRQGMNTEAFF	TGTGCCAGCAGCTTAGGACGACAGGGTATGAACACTGAAGCTTTCTTT
TRBJ2-6	TRBV7-9	-	-	CASSLERPSGANVLTF	TGTGCCAGCAGCTTAGAGCGGCCTTCTGGGGCCAACGTCCTGACTTTC
TRBJ1-6	TRBV7-2	-	-	CASSLPGTPNSPLHF	TGTGCCAGCAGCCTACCCGGGACACCTAATTCACCCCTCCACTTT
TRBJ2-7	TRBV28	once	-	CASSGRGYYEQYF	TGTGCCAGCAGTGGCCGCGGGTACTACGAGCAGTACTTC
TRBJ1-5	TRBV2	few	-	CASSEISRYGGSQHF	TGTGCCAGCAGCGAAATTAGTCGTTATGGGGGGTCCCAGCATTTT
TRBJ1-3	TRBV4-3	-	-	CASSQALLTGYSGNTIYF	TGCGCCAGCAGCCAAGCCCTTTTAACAGGTTACTCTGGAAACACCATATATTTT
TRBJ2-3	TRBV5-1	once	TRBD2	CASSSAGTSGRKDTQYF	TGCGCCAGCAGCAGTGCCGGGACTAGCGGGAGGAAAGATACGCAGTATTTT
TRBJ2-1	TRBV27	-	-	CASRGRLVLWDEQFF	TGTGCCAGCAGAGGGCGACTAGTACTATGGGATGAGCAGTTCTTC
TRBJ2-5	TRBV14	-	-	CASSPPTGVWETQYF	TGTGCCAGCAGCCCTCCGACGGGGGTGTGGGAGACCCAGTACTTC
TRBJ1-1	TRBV7-2	-	-	CASSPSGGTEAFF	TGTGCCAGCAGCCCTTCGGGGGGTACTGAAGCTTTCTTT
TRBJ1-3	TRBV6-1	-	-	CASLESGNTIYF	TGTGCCAGCTTGGAGTCTGGAAACACCATATATTTT
TRBJ2-1	TRBV5-4	-	TRBD2	CASIRTSGSRNEQFF	TGTGCCAGCATCAGGACTAGCGGGAGTCGCAATGAGCAGTTCTTC
TRBJ1-1	TRBV19	-	-	CASSIRSRAGVTTEAFF	TGTGCCAGTAGTATAAGGTCGCGGGCAGGGGTTACCACTGAAGCTTTCTTT
TRBJ2-1	TRBV7-9	-	TRBD2	CASSLEAGGYNEQFF	TGTGCCAGCAGCTTAGAGGCGGGGGGCTACAATGAGCAGTTCTTC
TRBJ1-2	TRBV7-9	-	-	CASSLEEYYGYTF	TGTGCCAGCAGCTTAGAGGAGTACTATGGCTACACCTTC
TRBJ1-2	TRBV4-1	-	TRBD1	CASSPTSDRGNYGYTF	TGCGCCAGCAGCCCCACATCGGACAGGGGGAACTATGGCTACACCTTC
TRBJ2-3	TRBV15	once	-	CATSRDSRTDTQYF	TGTGCCACCAGCAGAGACTCCCGCACAGATACGCAGTATTTT
TRBJ1-1	TRBV30	-	-	CAWSRENTEAFF	TGTGCCTGGTCCAGGGAGAACACTGAAGCTTTCTTT
TRBJ1-5	TRBV4-2	-	TRBD1	CASSQDTGAGNQPQHF	TGTGCCAGCAGCCAAGATACAGGGGCGGGCAATCAGCCCCAGCATTTT
TRBJ2-5	TRBV6-5	-	TRBD2	CASSLGLAGAGETQYF	TGTGCCAGCAGTTTGGGACTAGCGGGAGCTGGAGAGACCCAGTACTTC
TRBJ2-3	TRBV4-3	-	TRBD2	CASSQELARTDTQYF	TGCGCCAGCAGCCAAGAACTAGCGAGGACAGATACGCAGTATTTT
TRBJ1-1	TRBV10-1	-	TRBD1	CASSELPGQSNTEAFF	TGCGCCAGCAGTGAGTTACCGGGACAGAGCAACACTGAAGCTTTCTTT
TRBJ2-5	TRBV7-9	-	-	CASSELGVQETQYF	TGTGCCAGCAGTGAATTAGGGGTACAAGAGACCCAGTACTTC
TRBJ2-7	TRBV30	-	TRBD2	CAWSPIRGLAGAEQYF	TGTGCCTGGAGCCCCATTCGTGGGCTAGCGGGAGCCGAGCAGTACTTC